This T cell receptor beta chain stems from a study of blood T cells in healthy people across ages. Isolated per sample were at least 7 million PBMCs. Overall study results and limits: Naive CD4+ cell counts and diversity both ran higher in long-lived than in aged donors. As age increased, TCR beta diversity per million T cells fell in a roughly linear fashion.

The second PCR ran roughly 6 to 11 cycles with a sample-barcoded 5' primer and J-beta primers. TCRdb processed the 5' RACE reads anew with MiXCR; each CDR3 protein has one entry. The repertoire has about 650,000 distinct CDR3 sequences, 32% of them found once; the top ten carry 15%. Germline-derived CDR1 and CDR2 are MNHNS and SASEGT. V shed 4 bases and J shed 5 bases, with 15 bases lying between them. The CDR3 has 15 residues. This clonotype occurred a few times. No antigen is known for it. The chain uses TRBV6-1 and TRBJ1-5; tentatively, D is TRBD1 (5 bases). The receptor comes from a woman of 80 years or more in good health. The specimen was blood. CDR3 amino acids: CASSGRQGGDQPQHF. Written as DNA, the CDR3 is TGTGCCAGCAGTGGCAGGCAGGGAGGGGATCAGCCCCAGCATTTT.